This T cell receptor (beta chain) was sequenced in a study of T cell responses to AZD1222 COVID-19 vaccine. Study-level points and caveats: Regions 160-218 and 743-854 dominated among vaccine-associated CD4 TCRs spanning spike. Researchers took repertoire samples only after the peak T cell response had come.

On this clone itself: The antigen is unknown.

Germline CDR1 reads LNHDA; CDR2 reads SQIVND (reference sequence). There are 14 residues in the CDR3. Between the trimmed V and J ends, which lost 6 bases and 6 bases, there was a span of 12 bases. The protocol was immunoSEQ multiplex PCR, while the TCRdb copy is restricted to in-frame clones and leaves out a portion. The sample records some 180,000 clones, roughly 93% being singletons. This clonotype was obtained from an adult who received the MenACWY meningococcal vaccine as a control. The specimen comprised peripheral blood, sampled 28 days after the second dose of the MenACWY control vaccine. The gene calls are TRBV19 and TRBJ1-6, with a possible D match to TRBD1 (5 bases). The CDR3 region is CASRGGHPNSPLHF. The CDR3 DNA is TGTGCCAGTAGGGGAGGACACCCTAATTCACCCCTCCACTTT.